What follows describes a single T cell receptor (beta chain). Its antigen remains unidentified. The sample is drawn from a study of identical twins. Points from the study as a whole: Out-of-frame alpha sequences that twins shared showed excess low generation probability.

Each CDR3 protein is one row after TCRdb ran MiXCR on the 5' RACE reads. Here the sample spans around 690,000 distinct CDR3 sequences, about 20% being singletons. Germline V CDR1 and CDR2: GTSNPN, SVGIG (reference sequence). The CDR3 runs to 13 residues. V lost 0 bases and J 5 bases, leaving 8 bases between the germline ends. The same sample was also used in a study of T cells expressing NK-cell markers. According to that study: Seropositivity for HCMV was found in most of the eight sequenced donors, with one seronegative.

The sequenced sample consisted of PBMCs. This sequence joins TRBV30 and TRBJ2-1; D is uncertain. This receptor was taken from a woman aged 18-29 years in good health. CDR3 nucleotide sequence: TGTGCCTGGAGTGTAACAGCTCACAATGAGCAGTTCTTC. The encoded protein is CAWSVTAHNEQFF.